The 27 T cell receptor beta chains below come from one sample, sequenced in a study of control samples from healthy donors and cancer patients. The data were produced by immunoSEQ multiplex PCR, yet TCRdb's version contains in-frame clones alone and is incomplete. Of about 79,000 clones in the sample, approximately 94% were seen once. The sequenced sample consisted of PBMCs. These receptors were collected from a woman between 40 and 55 years old with lung cancer.

V gene TRBV28 combines with J gene TRBJ2-1; 8 bases match TRBD1. Trimming cost V 2 bases and J 8 bases; bases outside gene matches: 8. CDR3 length equals 15 residues. From germline, CDR1 is MDHEN and CDR2 SYDVKM. The CDR3 protein is CASSLKTGAIDEQFF. CDR3 DNA: TGTGCCAGCAGTTTAAAGACAGGGGCAATTGATGAGCAGTTCTTC.

V gene TRBV5-1 combines with J gene TRBJ2-5, with TRBD1 identical over 7 bases. In germline, CDR1 is SGHRS, CDR2 YFSETQ. The CDR3 is 15 residues long. With 0 bases clipped from V and 5 bases from J, the junction kept 7 bases outside the gene matches. The CDR3, as DNA: TGCGCCAGCAGCTTGGGACAGGGTGTTGCGGAGACCCAGTACTTC. This gives the protein CASSLGQGVAETQYF.

In this sample, this clone turned up once. The V and J genes are TRBV19 and TRBJ2-2; 7 bases are a match to TRBD1. The ends lost 5 bases at V and 5 bases at J; junction bases unmatched: 8. Looked up from germline, CDR1 is LNHDA and CDR2 is SQIVND (reference sequence). The CDR3 runs 15 residues. The CDR3 is CASSLQTGTTGELFF. As DNA, the CDR3 is TGTGCCAGTAGTTTACAGACAGGGACGACCGGGGAGCTGTTTTTT.

This clone has just one count. Other DNA sequences in the same sample also yield this CDR3. The chain joins TRBV7-3 to TRBJ2-1; D possibly corresponds to TRBD2 (7 bases). V was shortened by 5 bases and J by 3 bases, with 20 bases between the two germline ends. The CDR3 sequence is 17 residues long. Per the germline V gene, CDR1 is SGHTA and CDR2 is FQGTGA. Here the CDR3 reads CASSQQGGGRFYNEQFF. The CDR3 nucleotides read TGTGCCAGCAGCCAACAGGGCGGGGGTCGATTCTACAATGAGCAGTTCTTC.

The chain joins TRBV7-9 to TRBJ1-1; D uncertain. The V gene's germline CDR1 is SEHNR and CDR2 FQNEAQ (reference sequence). The CDR3 length is 13 residues. The V gene lost 1 base and the J gene lost 3 bases, with 6 bases spanning the gap. CDR3: CASSLEGDTEAFF. For the CDR3, the DNA is TGTGCCAGCAGCTTAGAGGGAGACACTGAAGCTTTCTTT.

V is TRBV16 and J is TRBJ1-1; a possible D gene is TRBD1 (5 bases). CDR3 length: 15 amino acids. CDR1 is KGHSY and CDR2 is FQNENV in the germline V gene. The germline V and J ends were trimmed by 4 bases and 1 base, with 13 bases remaining between them. Here the CDR3 DNA reads TGTGCCAGCAGCCTCCTTGGGGACCGGAACACTGAAGCTTTCTTT. It translates to CASSLLGDRNTEAFF.

A remark on this clone: The same CDR3 arises from other DNA sequences in this sample as well. J is TRBJ1-1 and V is TRBV12-3 or TRBV12-4; 7 positions agree with TRBD1. CDR3 length equals 12 residues. The trim removed 6 bases at V and 3 bases at J, leaving 1 base unmatched. CDR3 sequence reads: CASSDRDTEAFF. The CDR3 DNA follows: TGTGCCAGCAGCGACAGGGACACTGAAGCTTTCTTT.

This chain uses TRBV4-1 with TRBJ2-2; no clear D. Trimming shortened V by 3 bases and J by 0 bases, and 8 bases separated the two germline ends. In germline, CDR1 is MGHRA, CDR2 YSYEKL. The CDR3 loop spans 15 amino acids. The CDR3: CASSQPTSNTGELFF. CDR3 coding DNA: TGCGCCAGCAGCCAGCCGACCTCGAACACCGGGGAGCTGTTTTTT.

J is TRBJ2-7 and V is TRBV5-1; 10 bases align to TRBD1. V shed 7 bases, J shed 3 bases, and the junction held 7 bases outside the gene matches. Germline CDR1 SGHRS, CDR2 YFSETQ. The CDR3 has 14 amino acids. CDR3 residues: CASGPGTGVYEQYF. In nucleotides, the CDR3 is TGCGCCAGCGGACCCGGGACAGGGGTCTACGAGCAGTACTTC.

The genes are TRBV10-2 and TRBJ1-6; 8 bases are a match to TRBD1. V shed 6 bases, J shed 10 bases, and the junction held 17 bases outside the gene matches. CDR1 and CDR2 from the germline V gene are WSHSY and SAAADI. The CDR3 length is 17 residues. The CDR3 nucleotides are TGCGCCAGCAGGGATTATACAGGGGGAGTTCAAGGGTCACCCCTCCACTTT. Encoded protein: CASRDYTGGVQGSPLHF.

The chain uses TRBV7-8 and TRBJ1-1, with 10 bases lining up with TRBD1. Germline values: CDR1 SGHVS, CDR2 FQNEAQ. V lost 5 bases and J lost 4; bases outside the gene matches: 16. CDR3 length: 18 amino acids. The CDR3 sequence: CASSRKGPGQGVGTEAFF. The CDR3 DNA reads as TGTGCCAGCAGCAGAAAGGGACCAGGACAGGGGGTTGGCACTGAAGCTTTCTTT.

The V and J genes are TRBV6-5 and TRBJ1-2; weak D call: TRBD1 (6 bases). V was pared by 7 bases and J by 1 base, with 16 bases between. The germline gives CDR1 MNHEY, CDR2 SVGAGI. The CDR3 has 15 residues. This CDR3 reads CASTYGTFDNYGYTF. In nucleotides, the CDR3 is TGTGCCAGCACCTACGGGACATTCGATAACTATGGCTACACCTTC.

The V gene is TRBV6-6, the J gene TRBJ1-5; D is possibly TRBD1 (5 bases). Germline V gives CDR1 MNHNY, CDR2 SVGAGI (reference sequence). CDR3 size: 16 residues. V shed 7 bases and J shed 4 bases, with 20 bases lying between them. CDR3 nucleotides: TGTGCCAGCACGCCCCGGGGGGGAGTCGCGAATCAGCCCCAGCATTTT. Its translation: CASTPRGGVANQPQHF.

The J gene is TRBJ1-6, the V gene TRBV5-6; D is unclear. The CDR3 is 12 residues long. Looked up from germline, CDR1 is SGHDT and CDR2 is YYEEEE. V gave up 0 bases and J gave up 7 bases, with 2 bases separating them. CDR3 region: CASSLGNSPLHF. CDR3 nucleotides: TGTGCCAGCAGCTTGGGGAATTCACCCCTCCACTTT.

J is TRBJ1-1 and V is TRBV5-1; tentative D call: TRBD1 (6 bases). CDR1 is SGHRS, CDR2 YFSETQ, per germline. Trimming pared 1 base from V and 1 base from J, leaving 20 bases between. The CDR3 is made up of 18 amino acids. CDR3 residues: CASSLRAGTTKSNTEAFF. The CDR3 DNA sequence: TGCGCCAGCAGCTTGAGGGCCGGGACAACCAAATCGAACACTGAAGCTTTCTTT.

The chain uses TRBV15 and TRBJ1-2, with D possibly matching TRBD1 (5 bases). Trimming left V 3 bases short and J 6 bases short, with 17 bases between. The CDR3 is made up of 15 amino acids. Germline lookup yields CDR1 LNHNV and CDR2 YYDKDF (reference sequence). The CDR3 spells CATSRDARGRDGYTF. The CDR3 DNA sequence: TGTGCCACCAGCAGGGACGCCCGGGGACGGGATGGCTACACCTTC.

The count of this clone is one. The genes are TRBV7-8 and TRBJ1-2; D unclear. This CDR3 is built from 15 residues. Germline CDR1 reads SGHVS; CDR2 reads FQNEAQ. V was trimmed by 2 bases and J by 2 bases, leaving 12 bases between them. The CDR3 loop is CASSLYMAHNYGYTF. In nucleotides, the CDR3 is TGTGCCAGCAGCTTATATATGGCTCACAACTATGGCTACACCTTC.

The V and J genes are TRBV6-4 and TRBJ1-5; D possibly corresponds to TRBD1 (6 bases). The CDR3 contains 15 residues. The germline V gene encodes CDR1 MRHNA and CDR2 SNTAGT. Trimming removed 8 bases from V and 4 bases from J, with 18 bases in between. The CDR3 spells CASSPEGQKNQPQHF. In DNA form, the CDR3 reads TGTGCCAGCTCCCCCGAAGGACAGAAAAATCAGCCCCAGCATTTT.

The chain carries TRBV20-1 and TRBJ2-1; tentatively, D is TRBD1 (6 bases). The CDR3 is made up of 11 amino acids. The ends were cut back, 8 bases at V and 7 bases at J, with 12 bases in the middle. Germline CDR1 and CDR2: DFQATT and SNEGSKA (reference sequence). The CDR3 spells CSSPQGNEQFF. CDR3 DNA sequence: TGCAGTTCACCACAGGGTAATGAGCAGTTCTTC.

The chain recombines TRBV6-5 with TRBJ1-5; possible D gene TRBD1, 5 bases. With 4 bases removed from V and 4 bases from J, the gap between germline ends came to 11 bases. Germline V gene data show CDR1 as MNHEY and CDR2 as SVGAGI. CDR3 length: 14 residues. CDR3 DNA: TGTGCCAGCAGTTCGACAGAGGTTAATCAGCCCCAGCATTTT. Its protein product is CASSSTEVNQPQHF.

V gene TRBV6-5 combines with J gene TRBJ2-1; 9 nucleotides align to TRBD2. This CDR3 spans 13 amino acids. Trimming took 8 bases from V and 7 from J; bases not matched to a gene: 6. Germline CDR1 is MNHEY and CDR2 is SVGAGI. The CDR3 is CASRAGGLNEQFF. CDR3 nucleotide sequence: TGTGCCAGCCGCGCGGGGGGGCTGAATGAGCAGTTCTTC.

Details on this clone: One junction end disagrees with the germline gene, perhaps due to a read error. This CDR3 is CASRIGLVDTF. For the CDR3, the DNA is TGTGCCAGTAGGATAGGCCTCGTGGATACCTTC. The chain is built from TRBV19 and TRBJ1-2; D is unclear. This CDR3 region has 11 residues. CDR1 and CDR2 (germline): LNHDA, SQIVND (reference sequence).

This chain links TRBV3-1 (or the pseudogene TRBV3-2) with TRBJ1-1; D unresolved. CDR3 length equals 12 residues. The V gene's germline CDR1 is LGHDT and CDR2 YNNKEL (reference sequence). Trimming removed 1 base from V and 8 bases from J, with 8 bases in between. CDR3 coding DNA: TGTGCCAGCAGCCAAGGACGGTTAGAAGCTTTCTTT. It is translated as CASSQGRLEAFF.

The genes are TRBV11-2 and TRBJ2-2, with 9 bases matching TRBD2. The CDR3 totals 18 residues. CDR1 and CDR2 (germline): SGHAT, FQNNGV. V trimming: 0 bases; J trimming: 4 bases; junction bases outside the gene matches: 9. In DNA form, the CDR3 reads TGTGCCAGCAGCTTAGATGGGGTAGCGGGGGATCTCACCGGGGAGCTGTTTTTT. Translated, it gives CASSLDGVAGDLTGELFF.

CDR3 protein: CASSWGQGSEKLFF. As DNA, the CDR3 is TGCGCCAGCAGCTGGGGACAGGGTAGTGAAAAACTGTTTTTT. The V call is TRBV5-1, the J call TRBJ1-4; 9 nucleotides match TRBD1. With V trimmed by 3 bases and J by 7 bases, 4 bases remained unmatched. CDR3 size: 14 residues. Germline loops: CDR1 SGHRS, CDR2 YFSETQ.

CDR3 nucleotides: TGTGCCAGCAGCCAAGATCCGGGGCAGGGGGCAAACATTCAGTACTTC. Its translation is CASSQDPGQGANIQYF. The chain carries TRBV3-1 (or the pseudogene TRBV3-2) and TRBJ2-4; the match to TRBD1 covers 8 bases. The CDR3 runs to 16 residues. Looked up from germline, CDR1 is LGHDT and CDR2 is YNNKEL (reference sequence). Losses at the gene ends were 0 bases for V and 6 bases for J; bases not matched to a gene: 7.

This clone was counted once. The gene calls are TRBV5-1 and TRBJ1-2; perhaps TRBD1 as D (5 bases). This CDR3 is built from 12 residues. Deletions cut 4 bases from V and 6 bases from J, with 10 bases between. Germline V CDR1 and CDR2: SGHRS, YFSETQ. The CDR3 region is CASSPDNNGYTF. The DNA of the CDR3 is TGCGCCAGCAGCCCGGACAATAATGGCTACACCTTC.